Listed below are T cell receptor beta chains from one sample, sequenced in a study of T cell repertoires in cytomegalovirus infection. Their antigens are not known. TCRdb re-analysed the reads in MiXCR, keeping a single row per CDR3 protein. The sample carries about 480,000 distinct CDR3 sequences, about 33% recorded once. The source was cultured PBMCs, collected from culture after CMV antigen stimulation. The receptors come from a human donor in good health (CMV status not recorded). Some clones in this sample may be carry-over from other donors' samples. Both conserved end residues are part of each CDR3. A D gene is named only where the DNA matches it firmly. The listing skips clone size in some rows; elsewhere it reads once, few, many or a size class.

clone_size: NA
j_call: TRBJ2-1
d_call: NA
v_call: TRBV2
cdr3_nt: TGTGCCAGCAGTGCCGAGAATAGTGGGGTCAATGAGCAGTTCTTC
cdr3_aa: CASSAENSGVNEQFF

clone_size: NA
j_call: TRBJ2-5
d_call: NA
v_call: TRBV7-2
cdr3_nt: TGTGCCAGCAGCTTCAGCAGGGGTGGGGAGACCCAGTACTTC
cdr3_aa: CASSFSRGGETQYF

clone_size: NA
j_call: TRBJ2-3
d_call: NA
v_call: TRBV7-9
cdr3_nt: TGTGCCAGCAGCTACTTGCGGATTAACACAGATACGCAGTATTTT
cdr3_aa: CASSYLRINTDTQYF

clone_size: NA
j_call: TRBJ1-5
d_call: NA
v_call: TRBV24-1
cdr3_nt: TGTGCCACCAGTGTGGGGGAGCCGGATCAGCCCCAGCATTTT
cdr3_aa: CATSVGEPDQPQHF

clone_size: NA
j_call: TRBJ2-1
d_call: NA
v_call: TRBV7-2
cdr3_nt: TGTGCCAGCAGCTTAGCCTCCGGGGATGAGCAGTTCTTC
cdr3_aa: CASSLASGDEQFF

clone_size: few
j_call: TRBJ2-1
d_call: NA
v_call: TRBV4-3
cdr3_nt: TGCGCCAGCAGCCAAGGGGACATCGGCTACAATGAGCAGTTCTTC
cdr3_aa: CASSQGDIGYNEQFF

clone_size: few
j_call: TRBJ2-1
d_call: NA
v_call: TRBV5-4
cdr3_nt: TGTGCCAGCAGCTTGGATGGAACCAGGTTATCTGAGCAGTTCTTC
cdr3_aa: CASSLDGTRLSEQFF

clone_size: few
j_call: TRBJ2-6
d_call: NA
v_call: TRBV6-1
cdr3_nt: TGTGCCAGCAGTCCCAGAGGGGAGTCGGTTTCTGGGGCCAACGTCCTGACTTTC
cdr3_aa: CASSPRGESVSGANVLTF

clone_size: few
j_call: TRBJ1-2
d_call: NA
v_call: TRBV6-5
cdr3_nt: TGTGCCAGCAGTTACTGGCAACAGGGAGGTGATGGCTACACCTTC
cdr3_aa: CASSYWQQGGDGYTF

clone_size: few
j_call: TRBJ2-7
d_call: NA
v_call: TRBV7-2
cdr3_nt: TGTGCCAGCAGCCCCGACTCCGGGGGACGGACCTACGAGCAGTACTTC
cdr3_aa: CASSPDSGGRTYEQYF

clone_size: NA
j_call: TRBJ2-7
d_call: TRBD2
v_call: TRBV28
cdr3_nt: TGTGCCAGCACCCGGACTAGCGGAGCTCCCGAGCAGTACTTC
cdr3_aa: CASTRTSGAPEQYF

clone_size: NA
j_call: TRBJ2-5
d_call: NA
v_call: TRBV28
cdr3_nt: TGTGCCAGCACCCCGGGGGTCAGGCGGGAGACCCAGTACTTC
cdr3_aa: CASTPGVRRETQYF

clone_size: few
j_call: TRBJ2-3
d_call: TRBD2
v_call: TRBV6-2/TRBV6-3
cdr3_nt: TGTGCCAGCAAAACCGGGACTAGCGGCACAGATACGCAGTATTTT
cdr3_aa: CASKTGTSGTDTQYF

clone_size: NA
j_call: TRBJ2-3
d_call: TRBD2
v_call: TRBV28
cdr3_nt: TGTGCCAGCAGTTTCCCCGACTTGACTAGCGGTACAGATACGCAGTATTTT
cdr3_aa: CASSFPDLTSGTDTQYF

clone_size: NA
j_call: TRBJ2-1
d_call: TRBD1
v_call: TRBV6-1
cdr3_nt: TGTGCCAGCAGAGAGGGACGGGCAGGGGGCTACAATGAGCAGTTCTTC
cdr3_aa: CASREGRAGGYNEQFF

clone_size: NA
j_call: TRBJ1-2
d_call: NA
v_call: TRBV13
cdr3_nt: TGTGCCAGCAGCTCGTCGGGTGCCCGTTATGGCTACACCTTC
cdr3_aa: CASSSSGARYGYTF

clone_size: few
j_call: TRBJ1-3
d_call: NA
v_call: TRBV12-3/TRBV12-4
cdr3_nt: TGTGCCAGCAGTTTAGTAGGGACTGGAAACACCATATATTTT
cdr3_aa: CASSLVGTGNTIYF

clone_size: NA
j_call: TRBJ1-5
d_call: TRBD1
v_call: TRBV15
cdr3_nt: TGTGCCACCAGCAGAGCTCGGGACAGGGGGCTTGGGTATAGCAATCAGCCCCAGCATTTT
cdr3_aa: CATSRARDRGLGYSNQPQHF

clone_size: few
j_call: TRBJ2-5
d_call: TRBD2
v_call: TRBV19
cdr3_nt: TGTGCCAGTAGTCCCGCCCGGACTAGGAGAGAGACCCAGTACTTC
cdr3_aa: CASSPARTRRETQYF

clone_size: many
j_call: TRBJ2-7
d_call: NA
v_call: TRBV7-2
cdr3_nt: TGTGCCAGCAGCCCCGGGGATATCTACGAGCAGTACTTC
cdr3_aa: CASSPGDIYEQYF

clone_size: few
j_call: TRBJ1-1
d_call: NA
v_call: TRBV28
cdr3_nt: TGTGCCAGCAGTTTGGGTTGGGGAGGGATGAACACTGAAGCTTTCTTT
cdr3_aa: CASSLGWGGMNTEAFF

clone_size: few
j_call: TRBJ2-6
d_call: NA
v_call: TRBV4-2
cdr3_nt: TGTGCCAGCAGCCACGAGAATCCGGGGAGGGCCAACGTCCTGACTTTC
cdr3_aa: CASSHENPGRANVLTF

clone_size: NA
j_call: TRBJ1-2
d_call: NA
v_call: TRBV6-8
cdr3_nt: TGTGCCAGCAGTTACCCCGAAGGTGGCTACACCTTC
cdr3_aa: CASSYPEGGYTF

clone_size: NA
j_call: TRBJ2-2
d_call: NA
v_call: TRBV7-7
cdr3_nt: TGTGCTAGCAGACTTTCGGTAGTGGGGACCGGGGAGCTGTTTTTT
cdr3_aa: CASRLSVVGTGELFF

clone_size: few
j_call: TRBJ2-1
d_call: TRBD1
v_call: TRBV28
cdr3_nt: TGTGCCAGCAGTGCGTACCGGGACAGTAAGGGCCGAGGCTCCTACAATGAGCAGTTCTTC
cdr3_aa: CASSAYRDSKGRGSYNEQFF

clone_size: NA
j_call: TRBJ1-5
d_call: NA
v_call: TRBV12-3/TRBV12-4
cdr3_nt: TGTGCCAGCAGTCCCAATAAGGGTCTTCAGCCCCAGCATTTT
cdr3_aa: CASSPNKGLQPQHF

clone_size: NA
j_call: TRBJ2-7
d_call: TRBD2
v_call: TRBV28
cdr3_nt: TGTGCCAGCAGTCCACCCGGGCTAGCGGGGCCGATCTCCTACGAGCAGTACTTC
cdr3_aa: CASSPPGLAGPISYEQYF

clone_size: NA
j_call: TRBJ1-1
d_call: TRBD1
v_call: TRBV11-3
cdr3_nt: TGTGCCAGCAGCCCCCGCCGACAGGGATGGGTCACTGAAGCTTTCTTT
cdr3_aa: CASSPRRQGWVTEAFF

clone_size: many
j_call: TRBJ2-1
d_call: NA
v_call: TRBV12-3/TRBV12-4
cdr3_nt: TGTGCCAGCAGTTTGGGGCAGAATGAGCAGTTCTTC
cdr3_aa: CASSLGQNEQFF

clone_size: NA
j_call: TRBJ1-6
d_call: NA
v_call: TRBV7-2
cdr3_nt: TGTGCCAGCAGCCCATGGGTTAGACAGGATTCACCCCTCCACTTT
cdr3_aa: CASSPWVRQDSPLHF

clone_size: few
j_call: TRBJ1-4
d_call: NA
v_call: TRBV14
cdr3_nt: TGTGCCAGCAGCCCTCACAGTACTTTCAATGAAAAACTGTTTTTT
cdr3_aa: CASSPHSTFNEKLFF